This T cell receptor beta chain was captured by sequencing in a study of blood T cell repertoires in COVID-19. In the study overall: Whether acute or convalescent, the COVID-19 samples came from the United States, Italy and Spain. PBMCs, B-cell-depleted T cells, or T cells provided the cDNA or gDNA that made up the material.

This clone is a singleton in its sample. In the original workflow: Amplified reference gene primers provided the basis for estimating nucleated cell counts. The assay was immunoSEQ multiplex PCR, and TCRdb's table has in-frame clones only and misses some. D and trimming were read from the DNA, whereas the V and J calls and clone size are those reported in that table. The table records more than 85,000 clones, about 78% of them present only once. The CDR3 sequence is 14 residues long. Germline V lookup: CDR1 SGHRS, CDR2 YFSETQ. Trimming cost V 0 bases and J 2 bases, with 8 bases left between them. Sequenced sample: peripheral blood. This TCR was recovered from a human donor in a cohort sampled during active or convalescent COVID-19. The chain carries TRBV5-1 and TRBJ1-1; D unclear. The CDR3 is CASSLVGGNTEAFF. CDR3 coding DNA: TGCGCCAGCAGCTTGGTTGGCGGTAACACTGAAGCTTTCTTT. Together with reference TRBV5-1 and TRBJ1-1, the CDR3 gives the full variable domain: KAGVTQTPRYLIKTRGQQVTLSCSPISGHRSVSWYQQTPGQGLQFLFEYFSETQRNKGNFPGRFSGRQFSNSRSEMNVSTLELGDSALYLCASSLVGGNTEAFFGQGTRLTVV.